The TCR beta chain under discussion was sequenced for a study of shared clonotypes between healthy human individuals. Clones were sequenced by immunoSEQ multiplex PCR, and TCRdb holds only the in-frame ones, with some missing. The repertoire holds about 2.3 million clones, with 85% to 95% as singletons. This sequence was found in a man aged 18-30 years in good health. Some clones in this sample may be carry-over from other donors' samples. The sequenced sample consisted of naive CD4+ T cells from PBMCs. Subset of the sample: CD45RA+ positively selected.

The CDR3 protein is CASRGGTGGSYTF. The DNA of the CDR3 is TGTGCCAGCAGGGGTGGGACGGGAGGAAGCTACACCTTC. The gene calls are TRBV28 and TRBJ1-2, with D possibly TRBD1 on 5 matching bases. The CDR3 covers 13 residues. Germline loops: CDR1 MDHEN, CDR2 SYDVKM. Trimming took off 6 bases at V and 9 bases at J, with 17 bases between the two ends.